This T cell receptor (beta chain) emerged from a study of blood T cell repertoires in COVID-19. This CDR3 comprises 13 residues. The V and J ends lost 6 bases and 6 bases respectively, with 12 bases between them. Germline CDR1 WSHSY, CDR2 SAAADI. The method was immunoSEQ multiplex PCR; TCRdb's version includes in-frame clones alone and lacks a portion of them. The sample holds some 100,000 clones, roughly 90% seen once. The sequenced sample consisted of peripheral blood. V and J are TRBV10-2 and TRBJ2-1, with TRBD2 as a possible D gene (5 bases). This receptor was identified in a human donor in a cohort sampled during active COVID-19. This chain's CDR3 is CASSLTGGNEQFF. Here the CDR3 DNA reads TGCGCCAGCAGCCTGACTGGAGGCAATGAGCAGTTCTTC.